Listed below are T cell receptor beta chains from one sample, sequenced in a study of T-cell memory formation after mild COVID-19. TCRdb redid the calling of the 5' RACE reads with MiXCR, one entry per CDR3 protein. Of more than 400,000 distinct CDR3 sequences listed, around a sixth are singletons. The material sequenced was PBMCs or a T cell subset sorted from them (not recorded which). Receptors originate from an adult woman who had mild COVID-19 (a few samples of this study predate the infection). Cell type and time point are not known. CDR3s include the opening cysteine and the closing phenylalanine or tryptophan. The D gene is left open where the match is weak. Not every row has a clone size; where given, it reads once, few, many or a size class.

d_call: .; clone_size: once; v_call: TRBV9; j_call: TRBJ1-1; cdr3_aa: CASSVVPGTEAFF; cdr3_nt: TGTGCCAGCAGCGTGGTCCCAGGCACTGAAGCTTTCTTT
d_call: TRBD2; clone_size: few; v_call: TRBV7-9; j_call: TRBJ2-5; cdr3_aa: CASSQGGLASEETQYF; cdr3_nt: TGTGCCAGCAGCCAGGGGGGACTAGCGTCGGAAGAGACCCAGTACTTC
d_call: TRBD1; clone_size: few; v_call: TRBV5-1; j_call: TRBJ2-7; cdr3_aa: CASGSGQGSPYEQYF; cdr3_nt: TGCGCCAGCGGTTCCGGACAGGGGAGTCCCTACGAGCAGTACTTC
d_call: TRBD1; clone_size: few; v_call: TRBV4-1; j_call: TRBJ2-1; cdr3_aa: CASSQVMTGGIPYNEQFF; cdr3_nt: TGCGCCAGCAGCCAAGTTATGACAGGGGGCATTCCCTACAATGAGCAGTTCTTC
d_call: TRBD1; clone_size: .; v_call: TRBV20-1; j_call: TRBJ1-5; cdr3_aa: CSAIPGQASAQRPQHF; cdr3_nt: TGCAGTGCTATCCCCGGACAGGCGTCCGCCCAAAGGCCCCAGCATTTT
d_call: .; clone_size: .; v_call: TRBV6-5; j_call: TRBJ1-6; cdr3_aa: CASSSPDHNSPLHF; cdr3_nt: TGTGCCAGCAGTTCTCCGGACCATAATTCACCCCTCCACTTT
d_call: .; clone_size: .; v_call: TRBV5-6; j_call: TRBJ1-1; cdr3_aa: CASSLATAGTEAFF; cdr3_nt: TGTGCCAGCAGCTTGGCAACGGCGGGCACTGAAGCTTTCTTT
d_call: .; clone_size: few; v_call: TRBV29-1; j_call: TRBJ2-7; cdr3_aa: CSVENLNEQYF; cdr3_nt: TGCAGCGTTGAAAATCTTAACGAGCAGTACTTC
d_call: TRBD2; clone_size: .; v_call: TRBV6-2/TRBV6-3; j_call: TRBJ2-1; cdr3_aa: CASSSLAGGLTYEQFF; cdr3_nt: TGTGCCAGCAGTTCGTTGGCGGGAGGTCTAACCTATGAGCAGTTCTTC
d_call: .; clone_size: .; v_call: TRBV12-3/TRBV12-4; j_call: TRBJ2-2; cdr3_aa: CALRDSRGNTGELFF; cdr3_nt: TGTGCCCTGAGGGACTCTAGGGGGAACACCGGGGAGCTGTTTTTT
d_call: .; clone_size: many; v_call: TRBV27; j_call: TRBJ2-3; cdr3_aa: CASTSTSTDTQYF; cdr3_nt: TGTGCCAGCACTAGCACCAGCACAGATACGCAGTATTTT
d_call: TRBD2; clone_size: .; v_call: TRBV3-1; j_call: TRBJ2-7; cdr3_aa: CASSRGLAGGPSSYEQYF; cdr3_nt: TGTGCCAGCAGCCGCGGACTAGCGGGAGGGCCAAGCTCCTACGAGCAGTACTTC
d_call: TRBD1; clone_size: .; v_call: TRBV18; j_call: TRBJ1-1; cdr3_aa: CASSPINRGLNTEAFF; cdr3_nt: TGTGCCAGCTCACCGATTAACAGGGGATTGAACACTGAAGCTTTCTTT
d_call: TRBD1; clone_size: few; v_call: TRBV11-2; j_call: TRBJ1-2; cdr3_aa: CASSPPPGTGAHGYTF; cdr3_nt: TGTGCCAGCAGCCCCCCACCCGGGACAGGGGCGCATGGCTACACCTTC
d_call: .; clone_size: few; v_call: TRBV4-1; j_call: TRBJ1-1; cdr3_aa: CASSQVGTGATFEAFF; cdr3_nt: TGCGCCAGCAGCCAAGTCGGGACGGGCGCAACTTTTGAAGCTTTCTTT
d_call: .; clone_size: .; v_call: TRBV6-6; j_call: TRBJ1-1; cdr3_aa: CASSWDGAARNTEAFF; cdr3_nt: TGTGCCAGCAGTTGGGATGGGGCGGCCCGAAACACTGAAGCTTTCTTT